The 19 T cell receptor beta chains reported below all come from one sample, sequenced in a study of cytomegalovirus exposure and HLA in healthy donors. Researchers ran the PCR with 60 Vbeta and 13 Jbeta primers. TCRdb's copy holds only in-frame clones and misses some; the assay was immunoSEQ multiplex PCR. The repertoire holds approximately 220,000 clones, with over 65% as singletons. The sequenced material came from PBMCs. These TCRs come from a man aged 40-49 years in good health and CMV-seronegative.

This clone was observed a single time. CDR3 sequence: CASSGGTGGADTDTQYF. The CDR3, as DNA: TGTGCCAGCAGCGGGGGAACAGGGGGCGCGGACACAGATACGCAGTATTTT. This chain uses TRBV9 with TRBJ2-3; 9 bases fit TRBD1. Trimming at V came to 3 bases and at J to 2 bases, leaving 10 bases not matched to a gene. This CDR3 is built from 17 residues. Germline assignment: CDR1 SGDLS and CDR2 YYNGEE.

The chain combines TRBV7-3 with TRBJ2-3; D is possibly TRBD2 (6 bases). This CDR3 contains 13 residues. CDR1 and CDR2 from the germline V gene are SGHTA and FQGTGA. V lost 5 bases, J lost 3 bases, and 9 bases lay in between. This CDR3 is CASSLSGTDTQYF. The DNA for the CDR3 is TGTGCCAGCAGCCTTAGCGGAACAGATACGCAGTATTTT.

The chain links TRBV28 to TRBJ2-1, with D perhaps TRBD2 (6 bases). From germline, CDR1 is MDHEN and CDR2 SYDVKM. The V and J ends lost 6 bases and 12 bases respectively, with 24 bases between them. The CDR3 extends over 15 amino acids. In DNA, the CDR3 is TGTGCCAGCAGCCCGGAGGACTATCCTCGGTGGTGGCAGTTCTTC. This gives the protein CASSPEDYPRWWQFF.

Only one count was recorded for this clone. The genes are TRBV5-4 and TRBJ1-6; 7 nucleotides line up with TRBD1. The CDR3 covers 15 residues. Germline loops: CDR1 SGHNT, CDR2 YYREEE (reference sequence). With V trimmed by 2 bases and J by 7 bases, 6 bases remained unmatched. In nucleotides, the CDR3 is TGTGCCAGCAGCTTCAAGGGGGCAGTGAATTCACCCCTCCACTTT. Translated, it gives CASSFKGAVNSPLHF.

This chain uses TRBV11-2 with TRBJ1-4; 9 bases fit TRBD1. V lost 0 bases to trimming and J lost 10 bases; unmatched junction nucleotides: 3. This CDR3 is 14 amino acids long. Germline V gives CDR1 SGHAT, CDR2 FQNNGV. The CDR3: CASSLEQGAPKLFF. The CDR3 DNA reads TGTGCCAGCAGCTTAGAACAGGGGGCCCCAAAACTGTTTTTT.

This clone has just one count. The chain recombines TRBV7-9 with TRBJ2-5; 9 bases map to TRBD2. V shed 6 bases and J 5 bases; nucleotides not matched to a gene: 7. There are 14 residues in the CDR3. Germline V gene lookup returns CDR1 SEHNR and CDR2 FQNEAQ (reference sequence). The CDR3 reads CASSRREGGETQYF. The CDR3 DNA is TGTGCCAGCAGTCGGCGGGAGGGCGGGGAGACCCAGTACTTC. The complete variable domain, with remaining parts taken from reference TRBV7-9 and TRBJ2-5, reads DTGVSQNPRHKITKRGQNVTFRCDPISEHNRLYWYRQTLGQGPEFLTYFQNEAQLEKSRLLSDRFSAERPKGSFSTLEIQRTEQGDSAMYLCASSRREGGETQYFGPGTRLLVL.

The chain has TRBV20-1 and TRBJ2-2; D perhaps matches TRBD1 (6 bases). V was trimmed by 6 bases and J by 7 bases, leaving 9 bases between them. Germline CDR1 and CDR2: DFQATT and SNEGSKA (reference sequence). This CDR3 comprises 11 residues. Here the CDR3 DNA reads TGCAGTGCGCAGGGGCACGGGGAGCTGTTTTTT. Protein product: CSAQGHGELFF.

This clone was detected only a few times. This chain joins TRBV27 and TRBJ2-7; 9 positions match TRBD1. The CDR3 spans 15 residues. Germline CDR1 and CDR2: MNHEY and SMNVEV (reference sequence). V lost 5 bases to trimming and J lost 3 bases; unmatched junction nucleotides: 8. CDR3 protein: CASSSSGTGYYEQYF. The CDR3 DNA is TGTGCCAGCAGTAGCTCCGGGACAGGGTACTACGAGCAGTACTTC.

V and J are TRBV5-4 and TRBJ1-2, with 8 bases aligning to TRBD1. CDR3 length: 16 residues. V dropped 3 bases and J dropped 4; count of bases not matched to a gene: 11. CDR1 SGHNT and CDR2 YYREEE come from the germline V gene (reference sequence). CDR3 bases: TGTGCCAGCAGCTCGCAGGACAGGGCCCTCTTCTATGGCTACACCTTC. Amino acids: CASSSQDRALFYGYTF.

The chain combines TRBV28 with TRBJ2-7; 10 bases fit TRBD1. CDR1 is MDHEN, CDR2 SYDVKM, per germline. This CDR3 spans 15 amino acids. Trimming cost V 5 bases and J 2 bases; bases outside gene matches: 6. The CDR3 region has the DNA TGTGCCAGCAGTAAGGAGGGACAGGGGACCTACGAGCAGTACTTC. Its protein product is CASSKEGQGTYEQYF.

In this sample, this clone turned up a few times. The V gene is TRBV18, the J gene TRBJ1-4; the match to TRBD1 covers 11 bases. V was pared by 3 bases and J by 5 bases, with 2 bases of the junction left unmatched. This CDR3 has 15 amino acids. Germline V gene sequence: CDR1 KGHSH, CDR2 LQKENI. This CDR3 reads CASSPRTGGNEKLFF. Written as DNA, the CDR3 is TGTGCCAGCTCACCGCGGACAGGGGGCAATGAAAAACTGTTTTTT. The full variable domain, rest sourced from reference TRBV18 and TRBJ1-4, is NAGVMQNPRHLVRRRGQEARLRCSPMKGHSHVYWYRQLPEEGLKFMVYLQKENIIDESGMPKERFSAEFPKEGPSILRIQQVVRGDSAAYFCASSPRTGGNEKLFFGSGTQLSVL.

V is TRBV7-6 and J is TRBJ1-1; a weak D match, TRBD1 (6 bases). The CDR3 loop spans 16 amino acids. Between the trimmed V and J ends, which lost 4 bases and 6 bases, there was a span of 21 bases. Germline values: CDR1 SGHVS, CDR2 FNYEAQ. The CDR3 loop reads CASSSEVTGSRAEAFF. The CDR3 nucleotides are TGTGCCAGCAGCTCAGAGGTGACAGGTTCTCGGGCTGAAGCTTTCTTT.

The CDR3 region is CASSWGGGTNTGELFF. CDR3 nucleotide sequence: TGTGCCAGCAGCTGGGGCGGGGGGACGAACACCGGGGAGCTGTTTTTT. V usage is TRBV5-4 and J usage is TRBJ2-2, with 8 positions matching TRBD2. V was clipped by 3 bases and J by 0 bases; unmatched bases: 4. Per the germline V gene, CDR1 is SGHNT and CDR2 is YYREEE (reference sequence). This CDR3 is built from 16 residues.

J is TRBJ2-6 and V is TRBV6-1; the match to TRBD1 covers 7 bases. V lost 6 bases and J lost 0; bases outside the gene matches: 2. This CDR3 is built from 15 residues. Germline values: CDR1 MNHNS, CDR2 SASEGT. The CDR3 loop is CASRGQFSGANVLTF. DNA of the CDR3: TGTGCCAGCAGGGGACAGTTCTCTGGGGCCAACGTCCTGACTTTC.

The chain uses TRBV5-4 and TRBJ1-1; TRBD1 agrees at 8 bases. With 0 bases clipped from V and 5 bases from J, the junction kept 9 bases outside the gene matches. This CDR3 region has 16 residues. CDR1 and CDR2 (germline): SGHNT, YYREEE (reference sequence). CDR3 in amino acids: CASSLAGQGAGTEAFF. CDR3 nucleotide sequence: TGTGCCAGCAGCTTGGCCGGGCAGGGGGCAGGTACTGAAGCTTTCTTT.

This sequence joins TRBV28 and TRBJ2-2; TRBD1 might be the D (5 bases). The CDR3 is 15 residues long. The V end was cut by 7 bases, the J end by 4 bases, with 16 bases between. The germline V gene encodes CDR1 MDHEN and CDR2 SYDVKM. CDR3 protein: CASTPQGAFTGELFF. The DNA for the CDR3 is TGTGCCAGCACCCCTCAAGGGGCTTTCACCGGGGAGCTGTTTTTT. Full variable domain (missing parts from reference TRBV28 and TRBJ2-2): DVKVTQSSRYLVKRTGEKVFLECVQDMDHENMFWYRQDPGLGLRLIYFSYDVKMKEKGDIPEGYSVSREKKERFSLILESASTNQTSMYLCASTPQGAFTGELFFGEGSRLTVL.

The gene calls are TRBV4-2 and TRBJ2-2; D perhaps matches TRBD2 (5 bases). CDR1 is LGHNA, CDR2 YNFKEQ, per germline. This CDR3 is 15 amino acids long. V gave up 4 bases and J gave up 5 bases, with 14 bases separating them. The CDR3 reads CASSPSRAGTGELFF. CDR3 nucleotide sequence: TGTGCCAGCAGCCCCAGTAGGGCGGGTACCGGGGAGCTGTTTTTT.

The chain employs TRBV18 and TRBJ2-5, with 7 bases that match TRBD1. This CDR3 has 14 residues. V gave up 0 bases and J gave up 7 bases; unmatched junction bases: 5. Germline lookup yields CDR1 KGHSH and CDR2 LQKENI. The CDR3 spells CASSPPGGSGTQYF. Here the CDR3 DNA reads TGTGCCAGCTCACCACCAGGGGGCTCAGGGACCCAGTACTTC.

A few counts support this clone. The rearrangement links TRBV4-3 to TRBJ1-1; D is possibly TRBD1 (5 bases). The CDR3 runs to 16 residues. V dropped 0 bases and J dropped 3 bases, with 14 bases sitting between them. Germline V gene data show CDR1 as LGHNA and CDR2 as YSLEER. The CDR3 nucleotides are TGCGCCAGCAGCCAAGATCCCCCAGGGTGGTACACTGAAGCTTTCTTT. It yields the protein CASSQDPPGWYTEAFF.